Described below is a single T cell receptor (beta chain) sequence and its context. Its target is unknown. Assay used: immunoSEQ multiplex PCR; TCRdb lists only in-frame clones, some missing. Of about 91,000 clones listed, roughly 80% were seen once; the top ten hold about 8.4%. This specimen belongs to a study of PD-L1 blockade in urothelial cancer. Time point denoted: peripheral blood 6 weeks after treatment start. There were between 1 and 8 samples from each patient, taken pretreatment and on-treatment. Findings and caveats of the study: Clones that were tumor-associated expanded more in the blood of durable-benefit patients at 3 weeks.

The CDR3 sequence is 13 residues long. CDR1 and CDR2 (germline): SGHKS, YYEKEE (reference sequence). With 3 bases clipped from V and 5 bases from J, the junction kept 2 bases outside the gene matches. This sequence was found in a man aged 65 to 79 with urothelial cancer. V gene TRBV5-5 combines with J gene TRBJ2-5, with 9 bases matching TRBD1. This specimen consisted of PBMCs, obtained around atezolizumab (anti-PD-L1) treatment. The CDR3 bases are TGTGCCAGCAGCTCCGGGACAGGGGAGACCCAGTACTTC. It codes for CASSSGTGETQYF.